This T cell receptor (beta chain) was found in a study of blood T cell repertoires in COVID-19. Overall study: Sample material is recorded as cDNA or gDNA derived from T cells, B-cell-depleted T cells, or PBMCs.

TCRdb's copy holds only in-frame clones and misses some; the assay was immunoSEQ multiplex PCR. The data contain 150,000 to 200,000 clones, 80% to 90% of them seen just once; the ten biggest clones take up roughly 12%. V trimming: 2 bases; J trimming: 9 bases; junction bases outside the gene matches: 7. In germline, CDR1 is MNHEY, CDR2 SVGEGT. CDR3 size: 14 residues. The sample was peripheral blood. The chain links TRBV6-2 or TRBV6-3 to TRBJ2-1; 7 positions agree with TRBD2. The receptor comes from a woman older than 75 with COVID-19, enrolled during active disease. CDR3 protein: CASSYLRLAGEQFF. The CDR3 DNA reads TGTGCCAGCAGTTACCTCAGACTAGCCGGTGAGCAGTTCTTC.